A selection of T cell receptor beta chains follows, all from one sample in a study of early T cells in non-severe SARS-CoV-2 infection. Each CDR3 protein is one row after TCRdb ran MiXCR on the 5' RACE reads. The data show 65,000 to 75,000 distinct CDR3 sequences, 3.5% to 6% seen once. The sequencing used whole blood, collected at baseline. Receptor source: an adult who was a healthcare worker with PCR-confirmed SARS-CoV-2 infection or an uninfected control (not recorded which). The donor label of this sample is uncertain. Both conserved end residues are part of each CDR3. D genes are given only for firm matches. A row's size may be missing; if present it is once, few, many or a size class.

abundance: NA
j_gene: TRBJ1-2
v_gene: TRBV9
d_gene: TRBD1
CDR3aa: CASSPQDRGNGYTF
CDR3nt: TGTGCCAGCAGCCCCCAGGACAGGGGAAATGGCTACACCTTC

abundance: many
j_gene: TRBJ2-3
v_gene: TRBV5-1
d_gene: NA
CDR3aa: CASSASPAGRDTQYF
CDR3nt: TGCGCCAGCAGCGCCTCCCCGGCAGGGAGAGATACGCAGTATTTT

abundance: few
j_gene: TRBJ1-2
v_gene: TRBV12-3/TRBV12-4
d_gene: TRBD1
CDR3aa: CASSPGGSYGYTF
CDR3nt: TGTGCCAGCAGTCCAGGGGGGAGCTATGGCTACACCTTC

abundance: many
j_gene: TRBJ2-7
v_gene: TRBV13
d_gene: TRBD2
CDR3aa: CASRGTGARGLAGANYEQYF
CDR3nt: TGTGCCAGCAGAGGTACAGGGGCCCGCGGTTTAGCGGGGGCCAACTACGAGCAGTACTTC

abundance: many
j_gene: TRBJ1-1
v_gene: TRBV29-1
d_gene: NA
CDR3aa: CSVEDSAGPNTEAFF
CDR3nt: TGCAGCGTTGAAGATTCGGCAGGGCCGAACACTGAAGCTTTCTTT

abundance: few
j_gene: TRBJ2-2
v_gene: TRBV11-1
d_gene: NA
CDR3aa: CASSLGRARNTGELFF
CDR3nt: TGTGCCAGCAGCTTAGGCAGAGCACGTAACACCGGGGAGCTGTTTTTT

abundance: many
j_gene: TRBJ1-2
v_gene: TRBV30
d_gene: NA
CDR3aa: CAWRLSYVYTF
CDR3nt: TGTGCCTGGAGGCTCAGTTATGTCTACACCTTC

abundance: many
j_gene: TRBJ1-5
v_gene: TRBV29-1
d_gene: NA
CDR3aa: CSVEDGGQPQHF
CDR3nt: TGCAGCGTTGAAGATGGTGGCCAGCCCCAGCATTTT

abundance: many
j_gene: TRBJ2-1
v_gene: TRBV6-6
d_gene: NA
CDR3aa: CASGTVPHNEQFF
CDR3nt: TGTGCCAGCGGGACCGTCCCGCACAATGAGCAGTTCTTC

abundance: many
j_gene: TRBJ1-1
v_gene: TRBV12-3/TRBV12-4
d_gene: NA
CDR3aa: CASSFGVEGTEAFF
CDR3nt: TGTGCCAGCAGTTTTGGGGTTGAGGGCACTGAAGCTTTCTTT

abundance: few
j_gene: TRBJ2-7
v_gene: TRBV27
d_gene: NA
CDR3aa: CASSSTPSSYEQYF
CDR3nt: TGTGCCAGCAGTTCCACTCCTAGCTCCTACGAGCAGTACTTC

abundance: many
j_gene: TRBJ2-2
v_gene: TRBV6-2/TRBV6-3
d_gene: NA
CDR3aa: CASGYGGNTGELFF
CDR3nt: TGTGCCAGCGGATATGGCGGGAACACCGGGGAGCTGTTTTTT

abundance: NA
j_gene: TRBJ1-3
v_gene: TRBV14
d_gene: NA
CDR3aa: CASSRRTAGDTSGNTIYF
CDR3nt: TGTGCCAGCAGCCGAAGGACAGCGGGTGATACCTCTGGAAACACCATATATTTT

abundance: NA
j_gene: TRBJ1-6
v_gene: TRBV27
d_gene: TRBD1
CDR3aa: CASSSPGTESYNSPLHF
CDR3nt: TGTGCCAGCAGTTCTCCCGGGACAGAGAGTTATAATTCACCCCTCCACTTT

abundance: NA
j_gene: TRBJ1-6
v_gene: TRBV6-6
d_gene: TRBD1
CDR3aa: CASSPRQGTPLHF
CDR3nt: TGTGCCAGCAGTCCTAGACAGGGGACACCCCTCCACTTT

abundance: many
j_gene: TRBJ2-7
v_gene: TRBV28
d_gene: NA
CDR3aa: CASRGWRDNNEQYF
CDR3nt: TGTGCCAGCAGGGGGTGGAGGGACAATAACGAGCAGTACTTC

abundance: NA
j_gene: TRBJ1-6
v_gene: TRBV5-1
d_gene: TRBD1
CDR3aa: CASSGTGGDSPLHF
CDR3nt: TGCGCCAGCAGCGGGACAGGGGGAGATTCACCCCTCCACTTT

abundance: few
j_gene: TRBJ2-7
v_gene: TRBV12-3/TRBV12-4
d_gene: NA
CDR3aa: CASNTSYEQYF
CDR3nt: TGTGCCAGCAACACCTCCTACGAGCAGTACTTC

abundance: few
j_gene: TRBJ2-1
v_gene: TRBV12-5
d_gene: TRBD2
CDR3aa: CASGLSLAGGNEQFF
CDR3nt: TGTGCTAGTGGTTTAAGCCTAGCGGGGGGGAATGAGCAGTTCTTC

abundance: many
j_gene: TRBJ1-1
v_gene: TRBV6-5
d_gene: NA
CDR3aa: CASSPDSPNTEAFF
CDR3nt: TGTGCCAGCAGCCCGGACAGCCCGAACACTGAAGCTTTCTTT

abundance: few
j_gene: TRBJ1-2
v_gene: TRBV5-1
d_gene: NA
CDR3aa: CASSSDGYYGYTF
CDR3nt: TGCGCCAGCAGCTCTGACGGCTACTATGGCTACACCTTC

abundance: many
j_gene: TRBJ1-1
v_gene: TRBV5-6
d_gene: NA
CDR3aa: CASSLGHMKNTEAFF
CDR3nt: TGTGCCAGCAGCTTGGGACACATGAAGAACACTGAAGCTTTCTTT

abundance: NA
j_gene: TRBJ1-2
v_gene: TRBV28
d_gene: TRBD1
CDR3aa: CASRRQGAVDGYTF
CDR3nt: TGTGCCAGCAGACGACAGGGGGCCGTTGATGGCTACACCTTC

abundance: NA
j_gene: TRBJ2-1
v_gene: TRBV11-1
d_gene: NA
CDR3aa: CASSPPTGARSYNEQFF
CDR3nt: TGTGCCAGCAGCCCCCCGACCGGGGCGAGATCCTACAATGAGCAGTTCTTC

abundance: many
j_gene: TRBJ1-2
v_gene: TRBV7-2
d_gene: NA
CDR3aa: CASSLQGSGYTF
CDR3nt: TGTGCCAGCAGCTTACAGGGGTCCGGCTACACCTTC

abundance: few
j_gene: TRBJ2-3
v_gene: TRBV7-9
d_gene: TRBD2
CDR3aa: CASSSLAGVIDTQYF
CDR3nt: TGTGCCAGCAGCTCCTTAGCGGGGGTGATAGATACGCAGTATTTT

abundance: many
j_gene: TRBJ1-5
v_gene: TRBV20-1
d_gene: TRBD1
CDR3aa: CSARGGQGNQPQHF
CDR3nt: TGCAGTGCTAGAGGTGGACAGGGCAATCAGCCCCAGCATTTT

abundance: many
j_gene: TRBJ2-3
v_gene: TRBV6-5
d_gene: TRBD1
CDR3aa: CASRRQGGTDTQYF
CDR3nt: TGTGCCAGCAGAAGACAGGGGGGCACAGATACGCAGTATTTT

abundance: many
j_gene: TRBJ2-3
v_gene: TRBV12-3/TRBV12-4
d_gene: TRBD2
CDR3aa: CASSYTSGGVGTDTQYF
CDR3nt: TGTGCCAGCAGTTATACTAGCGGGGGCGTGGGAACAGATACGCAGTATTTT

abundance: NA
j_gene: TRBJ2-1
v_gene: TRBV5-1
d_gene: TRBD1
CDR3aa: CASSLVTGTDNEQFF
CDR3nt: TGCGCCAGCAGCTTGGTAACCGGGACAGACAATGAGCAGTTCTTC

abundance: many
j_gene: TRBJ1-5
v_gene: TRBV10-3
d_gene: NA
CDR3aa: CAISPVNSNQPQHF
CDR3nt: TGTGCCATCAGCCCCGTAAATAGCAATCAGCCCCAGCATTTT

abundance: many
j_gene: TRBJ1-1
v_gene: TRBV20-1
d_gene: NA
CDR3aa: CSAPPGGILLNTEAFF
CDR3nt: TGCAGTGCTCCCCCGGGGGGGATCCTTTTGAACACTGAAGCTTTCTTT

abundance: many
j_gene: TRBJ2-7
v_gene: TRBV7-2
d_gene: NA
CDR3aa: CASSLTSVQYF
CDR3nt: TGTGCCAGCAGCTTAACGAGCGTGCAGTACTTC

abundance: NA
j_gene: TRBJ2-1
v_gene: TRBV20-1
d_gene: NA
CDR3aa: CSARDFREQFF
CDR3nt: TGCAGTGCTAGAGATTTTCGGGAGCAGTTCTTC

abundance: once
j_gene: TRBJ1-4
v_gene: TRBV23-1
d_gene: NA
CDR3aa: CASSQSRAGRLTNEKLFF
CDR3nt: TGCGCCAGCAGTCAATCGAGGGCTGGCAGGCTTACTAATGAAAAACTGTTTTTT

abundance: many
j_gene: TRBJ2-3
v_gene: TRBV5-1
d_gene: TRBD1
CDR3aa: CASSLGQVGDTQYF
CDR3nt: TGCGCCAGCAGCCTGGGACAGGTTGGAGATACGCAGTATTTT

abundance: few
j_gene: TRBJ2-7
v_gene: TRBV7-2
d_gene: NA
CDR3aa: CASSPLGGVPYEQYF
CDR3nt: TGTGCCAGCAGCCCCCTCGGCGGGGTCCCCTACGAGCAGTACTTC

abundance: many
j_gene: TRBJ2-1
v_gene: TRBV20-1
d_gene: TRBD2
CDR3aa: CSARSPGTSGGGEQFF
CDR3nt: TGCAGTGCTAGATCCCCCGGGACTAGCGGGGGGGGTGAGCAGTTCTTC

abundance: many
j_gene: TRBJ1-3
v_gene: TRBV29-1
d_gene: NA
CDR3aa: CSGWTGSGNTIYF
CDR3nt: TGCAGCGGGTGGACGGGCTCTGGAAACACCATATATTTT

abundance: NA
j_gene: TRBJ2-1
v_gene: TRBV27
d_gene: NA
CDR3aa: CASRAGGPNEQFF
CDR3nt: TGTGCCAGCAGGGCCGGGGGGCCTAATGAGCAGTTCTTC

abundance: NA
j_gene: TRBJ2-2
v_gene: TRBV5-1
d_gene: NA
CDR3aa: CASSFRENTGELFF
CDR3nt: TGCGCCAGCAGCTTTCGGGAGAACACCGGGGAGCTGTTTTTT

abundance: few
j_gene: TRBJ2-7
v_gene: TRBV6-5
d_gene: NA
CDR3aa: CASSLGRGAYEQYF
CDR3nt: TGTGCCAGCAGCCTCGGTAGGGGGGCCTACGAGCAGTACTTC

abundance: many
j_gene: TRBJ1-1
v_gene: TRBV7-9
d_gene: NA
CDR3aa: CASSLASYTEAFF
CDR3nt: TGTGCCAGCAGCTTAGCTAGTTACACTGAAGCTTTCTTT

abundance: few
j_gene: TRBJ2-3
v_gene: TRBV7-2
d_gene: TRBD1
CDR3aa: CASSLDRGSTDTQYF
CDR3nt: TGTGCCAGCAGCCTGGACAGGGGGTCTACAGATACGCAGTATTTT

abundance: few
j_gene: TRBJ2-5
v_gene: TRBV4-2
d_gene: TRBD2
CDR3aa: CASSHSTPTSGVETQYF
CDR3nt: TGTGCCAGCAGCCATTCTACCCCCACTAGCGGGGTGGAGACCCAGTACTTC

abundance: many
j_gene: TRBJ2-1
v_gene: TRBV7-6
d_gene: NA
CDR3aa: CASSNVREYNEQFF
CDR3nt: TGTGCCAGCAGCAACGTTAGGGAGTACAATGAGCAGTTCTTC

abundance: many
j_gene: TRBJ2-1
v_gene: TRBV5-1
d_gene: NA
CDR3aa: CASSLDGTDNEQFF
CDR3nt: TGCGCCAGCAGCTTGGACGGTACCGACAATGAGCAGTTCTTC

abundance: NA
j_gene: TRBJ2-1
v_gene: TRBV9
d_gene: NA
CDR3aa: CASSVAGGASYNEQFF
CDR3nt: TGTGCCAGCAGCGTAGCGGGCGGGGCCTCCTACAATGAGCAGTTCTTC